This entry describes one T cell receptor (beta chain). No cognate antigen has been identified for it. No base-level quality is on record; no much larger clone is a single base apart. The trial excluded patients who had a history of autoimmune disease or who were on systemic immunosuppression. In every dose cohort, peripheral blood was drawn for TCR sequencing at baseline, cycle 4 day 1, and cycle 7 day 1. The samples were taken from a phase I, first-in-human, multicenter, open-label dose-escalation trial of ivuxolimab. The trial enrolled adults with locally advanced or metastatic head and neck squamous cell, hepatocellular, melanoma or renal cell carcinoma. Before TCR sequencing, CD4+ T cells and CD8+ T cells were sorted from peripheral blood as separate populations. The entry originates in a study of OX40 agonist ivuxolimab in advanced cancers. Background on the whole study: Ivuxolimab, which targeted the costimulatory receptor OX40 (CD134), was an agonistic, fully human IgG2 monoclonal antibody. Prior anti-PD-1, anti-PD-L1 or anti-CTLA-4 therapy was permitted, and approximately 42% of dose-escalation patients had received checkpoint inhibitors. Partial responses occurred in three dose-escalation patients: two with cutaneous melanoma and one with hepatocellular carcinoma. Of the approximately 50 dose-escalation patients, hepatocellular carcinoma was present in 19, melanoma in approximately 15, renal cell carcinoma in 9 and head and neck cancer in 9. The paper reports the monotherapy dose-escalation portion (N of about 47 patients) of the phase I ivuxolimab trial. A male proportion of 82.7% and a mean age of around 60 years, ranging from about 23 to 90, were recorded for the dose-escalation cohort. The purpose of peripheral TCRbeta sequencing was to test whether ivuxolimab changed TCR sequence diversity and led to clonal T-cell expansion. Intravenous ivuxolimab was administered to patients every 2 weeks at six dose levels: 0.01, 0.1, 0.3, 1.5, 3 and 10 mg/kg.

For sequencing of the TCRbeta CDR3 region, genomic DNA was extracted from the sorted cells. The immunoSEQ Assay was used for sequencing of TCRbeta CDR3 regions. In its TCRdb copy, this immuneACCESS table keeps in-frame sequences only and misses some clones. Where compared with another copy, unresolved V genes explain less than half of these, and the others have no known cause. The sample table contains about 40,000 clones; only one count was recorded for 70% to 90% of them. Over 20% of the sample is taken by the ten largest. From cysteine to phenylalanine, the CDR3 is 14 amino acids long. Just CDR3 DNA is preserved here, 42 bases in frame from base 1. Trimming takes 3 bases from V and 8 bases from J, and the germline ends sit 13 bases apart. CDR1 and CDR2 are drawn from the germline V gene: MNHNS, SASEGT. General study outcomes and caveats: On average, CD8+ T cells showed more expanded clones than CD4+ T cells after ivuxolimab. Which antigens the clonally expanded peripheral T cells were specific for was not determined. Low levels of normalized T-cell clonal expansion were also seen in some patients who did not respond. In the 0.1-3.0 mg/kg groups, partial responders had among the lowest normalized peripheral clonal expansion, particularly in CD8+ T cells. At doses of 0.1 to 3.0 mg/kg, clonal expansion of both CD4+ and CD8+ T cells in blood was seen between baseline and week 6.

The starting material was CD4+ or CD8+ T cells sorted from blood, obtained in a trial of the OX40 agonist ivuxolimab. The source is an adult with an advanced solid tumor such as melanoma, head and neck, liver or kidney cancer. In this chain, TRBV6-1 is recombined with TRBJ1-4; no confident D gene assignment can be made. The encoded CDR3 is CASSDPGLFEKLFF. The base sequence is TGTGCCAGCAGTGATCCGGGTCTATTCGAAAAACTGTTTTTT.